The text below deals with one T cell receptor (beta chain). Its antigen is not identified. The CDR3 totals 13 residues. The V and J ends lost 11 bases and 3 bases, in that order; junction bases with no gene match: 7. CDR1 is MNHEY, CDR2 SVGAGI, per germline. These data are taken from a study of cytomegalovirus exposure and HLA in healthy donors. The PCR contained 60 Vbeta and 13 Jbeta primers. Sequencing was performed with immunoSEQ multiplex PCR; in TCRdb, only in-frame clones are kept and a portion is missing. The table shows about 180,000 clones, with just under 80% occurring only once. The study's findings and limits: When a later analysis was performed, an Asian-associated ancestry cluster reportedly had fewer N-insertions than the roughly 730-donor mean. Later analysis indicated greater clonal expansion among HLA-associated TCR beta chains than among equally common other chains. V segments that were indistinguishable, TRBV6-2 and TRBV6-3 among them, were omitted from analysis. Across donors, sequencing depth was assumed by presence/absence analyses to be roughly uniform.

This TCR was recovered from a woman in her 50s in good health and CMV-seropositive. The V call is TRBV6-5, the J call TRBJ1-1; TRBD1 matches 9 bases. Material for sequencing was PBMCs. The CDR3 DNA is TGTGCCGGGGGCCACAGGGGGCACACTGAAGCTTTCTTT. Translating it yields CAGGHRGHTEAFF.